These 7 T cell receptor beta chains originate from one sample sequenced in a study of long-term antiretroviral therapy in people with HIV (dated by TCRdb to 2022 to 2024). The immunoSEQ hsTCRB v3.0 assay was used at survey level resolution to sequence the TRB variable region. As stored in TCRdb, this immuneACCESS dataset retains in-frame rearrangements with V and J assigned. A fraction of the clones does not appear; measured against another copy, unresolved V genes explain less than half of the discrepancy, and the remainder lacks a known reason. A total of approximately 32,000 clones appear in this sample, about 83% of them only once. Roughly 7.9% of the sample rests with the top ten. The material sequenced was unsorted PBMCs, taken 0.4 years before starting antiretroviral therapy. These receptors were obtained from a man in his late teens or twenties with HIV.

In nucleotides, the CDR3 is TGCGCCAGCAGCCAAGGACTAGCGGGTAGCACAGATACGCAGTATTTT. It is translated as CASSQGLAGSTDTQYF. The chain couples TRBV4-3 to TRBJ2-3, with 10 bases identical to TRBD2. The CDR3 extends over 16 amino acids. The V segment lost 1 base and the J segment 0 bases; nucleotides outside the gene matches: 1. CDR1 and CDR2 from the germline V gene are LGHNA and YSLEER.

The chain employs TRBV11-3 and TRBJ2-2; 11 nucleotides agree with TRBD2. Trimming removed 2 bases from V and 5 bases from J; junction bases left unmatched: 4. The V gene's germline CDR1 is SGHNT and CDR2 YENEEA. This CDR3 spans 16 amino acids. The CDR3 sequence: CASSLLTSGSTGELFF. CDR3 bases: TGTGCCAGCAGCTTATTAACTAGCGGGAGTACCGGGGAGCTGTTTTTT.

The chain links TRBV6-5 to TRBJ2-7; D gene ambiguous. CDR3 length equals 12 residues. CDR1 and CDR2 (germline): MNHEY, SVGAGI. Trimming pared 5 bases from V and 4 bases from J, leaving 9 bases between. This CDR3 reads CASSPSRYEQYF. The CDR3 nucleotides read TGTGCCAGCAGTCCCAGTCGTTACGAGCAGTACTTC.

The CDR3 reads CASSQDSRIGTQYF. The CDR3 DNA sequence: TGTGCCAGCAGCCAAGATTCGAGGATAGGTACGCAGTATTTT. The chain combines TRBV14 with TRBJ2-3; D remains ambiguous. The CDR3 extends over 14 amino acids. Trimming took off 0 bases at V and 8 bases at J, with 12 bases between the two ends. The germline gives CDR1 SGHDN, CDR2 FVKESK. The full variable domain, its missing parts supplied by reference TRBV14 and TRBJ2-3, is EAGVTQFPSHSVIEKGQTVTLRCDPISGHDNLYWYRRVMGKEIKFLLHFVKESKQDESGMPNNRFLAERTGGTYSTLKVQPAELEDSGVYFCASSQDSRIGTQYFGPGTRLTVL.

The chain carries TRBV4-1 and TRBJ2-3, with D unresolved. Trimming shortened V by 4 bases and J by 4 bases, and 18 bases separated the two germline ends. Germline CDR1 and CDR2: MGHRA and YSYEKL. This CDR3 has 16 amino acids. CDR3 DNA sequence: TGCGCCAGCAGCCGCCGGGCCCCTCCACCCGCAGATACGCAGTATTTT. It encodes CASSRRAPPPADTQYF.

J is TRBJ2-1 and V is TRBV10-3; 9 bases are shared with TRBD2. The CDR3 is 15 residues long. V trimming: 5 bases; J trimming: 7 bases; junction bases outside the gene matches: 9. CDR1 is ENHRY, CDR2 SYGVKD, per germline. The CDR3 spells CAISPGTSPRNEQFF. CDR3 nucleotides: TGTGCCATCAGTCCCGGGACTAGCCCCCGGAATGAGCAGTTCTTC.

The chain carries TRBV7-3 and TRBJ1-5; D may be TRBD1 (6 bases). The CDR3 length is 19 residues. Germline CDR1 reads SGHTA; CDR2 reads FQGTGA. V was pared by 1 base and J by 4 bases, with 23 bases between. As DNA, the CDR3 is TGTGCCAGCAGCTTAAGAGTTGTGGGGGGGCAGGGGAGGAATCAGCCCCAGCATTTT. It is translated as CASSLRVVGGQGRNQPQHF.